This section outlines one TCR beta chain sequence together with its context. There is no known antigen for this receptor. No quality values exist for individual bases; no much larger clone is one base distant. The data derive from a study of cytomegalovirus exposure and HLA in healthy donors (dated by TCRdb to about 2017). About the full investigation: In an earlier analysis of approximately 500 of the donors, around 300 Gb of sequence data and just under 120 million unique TCR beta sequences from approximately 180 million T cells were reported. An early release that covered several hundred HLA-typed donors contained 300 to 350 gigabases of sequencing data and tens of millions of unique TCR sequences. Of the roughly 400 genotyped donors, over 65% fell in the genetic ancestry cluster associated with self-reported Caucasian donors. The study aimed to test whether signatures of past pathogen exposure could be identified by cataloging public T cell receptors. The T cell repertoires of 666 subjects were profiled by immunosequencing and related to cytomegalovirus serostatus. In addition to the first cohort of hundreds of subjects, a separate validation cohort of approximately 110 different subjects was used. High-throughput TCR immunosequencing, statistical association of individual TCRs with disease status, and machine learning were combined to predict cytomegalovirus infection status. To study patterns of TCR occurrence, a later analysis re-analyzed previously published TCR beta repertoires from several hundred donors and added high-resolution HLA genotyping. Rather than drawing on any new phenotypic data, the later analysis identified candidate immune exposures from TCR beta sequences and the way those sequences occurred across donors. An earlier analysis of some 600 of the donors applied high-throughput TCR beta sequencing to assess whether each TCR beta V gene segment acted as functional or pseudogenic. Donor age, sex, ethnicity and CMV serostatus were compiled together with the repertoire data. A later genetic analysis took genome-wide SNP genotypes for about 65% of the 666 donors and used that subset as a discovery cohort. All discovery cohort repertoires had been generated using a single sequencing platform. HLA typing covered class I and class II loci at four-digit resolution. Typing coverage differed by locus: A, B, C, DRB1 and DQB1 were typed in roughly 620-640 donors, DQA1 in about 500, DPA1 in around 610, and DPB1 in approximately 450. Roughly five DR-DQ haplotypes were handled as single units for association and clustering because linkage in the cohort was strong. Among roughly 400 genotyped donors of the cohort, an average of around 240,000 unique TCR beta nucleotide sequences were sequenced per donor, around 20% of them non-productive. Beyond this particular receptor, the publication reports: This cohort had only TCR beta chains sequenced, and the lack of alpha or paired-chain data limited which features could be detected. Assigning TCR associations to individual alleles was difficult when HLA alleles, especially DR and DQ, strongly co-occurred. A later analysis found that most CMV-associated TCR beta chains appeared HLA-restricted, with HLA associations seemingly driven largely by CMV exposure. According to a later analysis, parvovirus B19, influenza, CMV and Epstein-Barr virus appeared linked to several top co-occurrence clusters. Correlated functional status among segregating V segments might be attributable to linkage disequilibrium, but an unknown experimental factor could not be ruled out. Some IMGT-functional V segments, including TRBV6-2 and TRBV6-3, could not be distinguished by the 87-base-pair reads and were therefore excluded. In a later analysis, TCR association rates were found to vary across HLA loci, with the most associated TCRs seen for DRB1 alleles and the fewest for HLA-C alleles. V-gene and J-gene trimming of TCR beta chains was associated with a missense DCLRE1C variant in a later genetic analysis, and the association was replicated in an independent cohort. Immune exposure information for the cohort was limited to CMV serostatus. Broadly in line with IMGT annotations, most TCR beta V segments showed up in productive rearrangements about 87% or about 30% of the time in an earlier analysis of 587 of the donors. Compared with equally common non-associated chains, HLA-associated TCR beta chains in a later analysis were more clonally expanded and had lower generation probabilities. While some public TCRs were present in many individuals, most TCR sequences turned up only very rarely across donors. The study gave a list of more than 150 TCR beta chains associated with cytomegalovirus. In vitro tests confirmed that three of the cytomegalovirus-associated TCR beta chains recognize cytomegalovirus antigens. HLA typing was unavailable for some donors at each locus, so association tests used only the typed subset. Compared with the approximately 720-donor mean, donors in an Asian-associated ancestry cluster had fewer N-insertions in productive TCRs, according to a later genetic analysis. The classifier was reported to diagnose cytomegalovirus status with high specificity and sensitivity in both the original and validation cohorts. A later analysis associated 15,000 or so TCR beta sequences with specific HLA alleles at a false discovery rate of 0.05. A cluster of highly shared sequence variants was judged likely to represent a technical artifact of the sequencing pipeline. Because counts were too low, 15 to 20 rarely observed V segments, including chromosome 9 orphons, were excluded from the earlier analysis of roughly 580 of the donors. A further reported finding was that TCR beta sequences accurately predicted the HLA-A and HLA-B alleles for most subjects in the first cohort. Sequencing depth was assumed to be roughly uniform across donors in the presence/absence analyses, though that assumption may not hold. It was suggested by the authors that the approach could potentially be generalized to other disease states and immunological phenotypes.

Receptor amplification or capture employed the immunoSEQ multiplex PCR assay. For the multiplex PCR, a mixture combining 60 forward primers for TCR Vbeta segments and 13 reverse primers for TCR Jbeta segments was used. The CDR3 region of rearranged TCR beta genes was amplified from genomic DNA by a multiplex PCR assay. Amplified TCR beta libraries were sequenced as 87-base-pair reads on the Illumina HiSeq System. In the original analysis: A later analysis counted about 80 million unique TCR beta chains across the 550 to 800 repertoires, and some 11 million of these chains were shared by at least two donors. Raw reads were error-corrected and collapsed into unique sequences with a nearest-neighbor algorithm that merged closely related sequences to remove PCR and sequencing errors. To assign V, D and J gene segments, CDR3 sequences were aligned to IMGT reference sequences. For a sequence to be retained, a match of at least six nucleotides was required to both a V gene segment and a J gene segment. Rearrangements were called productive when the CDR3 lacked stop codons and stayed in frame with V and J; all others were non-productive. CDR3 was defined according to IMGT convention as the region running from the second conserved V-encoded cysteine to the conserved J-encoded phenylalanine. Sequences without an unambiguous match to a single V gene segment were excluded from the earlier analysis of about 630 of the donors. An earlier analysis of approximately 590 of the donors classified V segments as functional when productive rearrangements were above 56.7% and as segregating when the standard deviation between donors was above 5%. To diagnose cytomegalovirus status from the catalog of TCR beta chain sequences, a statistical classification framework was built. A later analysis assigned V and J genes by comparing TCR nucleotide sequences with IMGT/GENE-DB human TR gene sequences. A later analysis assigned CDR3 sequences and most-parsimonious VDJ recombination scenarios with the TCRdist pipeline. A later analysis defined each TCR beta chain by its CDR3 amino acid sequence plus V-gene family, and excluded reads lacking a unique V-gene family. A later analysis removed 450 to 600 highly shared, low-generation-probability nucleotide sequences to deal with suspected cross-contamination and a sequencing artifact. In a later analysis, a clonal expansion index for each public chain was calculated from normalized within-repertoire ranks of inferred template counts. In a later analysis, generation probabilities were computed using a VDJ recombination model fitted to out-of-frame rearrangements, and the results were checked against IGoR. A later analysis scored TCR-TCR, TCR-HLA and TCR-CMV co-occurrence with hypergeometric tests, applying a repertoire-size bias correction to TCR pairs. In a later analysis, false discovery rates were estimated by permuting HLA or CMV assignments 20 times. A later analysis grouped co-occurring TCRs with DBSCAN, adding TCRdist sequence similarity when clustering within HLA-allele-positive subsets. Repertoires with fewer than 30,000 or more than 120,000 public chains were left out of co-occurrence clustering, as were a handful of repertoires with anomalous nucleotide sharing. TCRdb's version of the immuneACCESS table is confined to in-frame rearrangements and falls short of the full clone set. An unresolved V gene accounts for under half of the shortfall where checked; the remainder is of unknown origin. The DNA was the basis for D and trimming; V, J and clone size are from that table. This sample gives over 95,000 clones in total; 82% of them show up just once. Just under 2.5% of the sample comes from the top ten.

The cohort was made up of about 610 healthy bone marrow donors. At the time of sampling, every cohort member was nominally healthy, though immune exposures that went unrecorded were likely present. The donor was CMV seronegative and was included in the group of around 320 seronegative cohort members. A peripheral blood sample was collected from each donor, and TCR beta sequencing was performed on peripheral blood mononuclear cells. The Qiagen DNeasy Blood Extraction Kit was used to extract genomic DNA from the blood cell samples. There are 11 amino acids in the CDR3, from cysteine to phenylalanine inclusive. The only DNA kept is the CDR3, 33 bases in frame from the first base. Reading the germline V gene gives CDR1 SNHLY and CDR2 FYNNEI. V loses 8 bases, J loses 5 bases, and the germline ends lie 9 bases apart.

Sequenced material: PBMCs. The sequence links TRBV2 to TRBJ2-5, with the D segment identity uncertain. The receptor was isolated from a woman between 18 and 30 years old in good health and CMV-seronegative. The DNA sequence is given as TGTGCCAGCCGGTGGCGGGAGACCCAGTACTTC. Translation gives CASRWRETQYF. Outside the CDR3, residues come from the reference TRBV2 and TRBJ2-5 proteins, so the full variable domain is: EPEVTQTPSHQVTQMGQEVILRCVPISNHLYFYWYRQILGQKVEFLVSFYNNEISEKSEIFDDQFSVERPDGSNFTLKIRSTKLEDSAMYFCASRWRETQYFGPGTRLLVL.